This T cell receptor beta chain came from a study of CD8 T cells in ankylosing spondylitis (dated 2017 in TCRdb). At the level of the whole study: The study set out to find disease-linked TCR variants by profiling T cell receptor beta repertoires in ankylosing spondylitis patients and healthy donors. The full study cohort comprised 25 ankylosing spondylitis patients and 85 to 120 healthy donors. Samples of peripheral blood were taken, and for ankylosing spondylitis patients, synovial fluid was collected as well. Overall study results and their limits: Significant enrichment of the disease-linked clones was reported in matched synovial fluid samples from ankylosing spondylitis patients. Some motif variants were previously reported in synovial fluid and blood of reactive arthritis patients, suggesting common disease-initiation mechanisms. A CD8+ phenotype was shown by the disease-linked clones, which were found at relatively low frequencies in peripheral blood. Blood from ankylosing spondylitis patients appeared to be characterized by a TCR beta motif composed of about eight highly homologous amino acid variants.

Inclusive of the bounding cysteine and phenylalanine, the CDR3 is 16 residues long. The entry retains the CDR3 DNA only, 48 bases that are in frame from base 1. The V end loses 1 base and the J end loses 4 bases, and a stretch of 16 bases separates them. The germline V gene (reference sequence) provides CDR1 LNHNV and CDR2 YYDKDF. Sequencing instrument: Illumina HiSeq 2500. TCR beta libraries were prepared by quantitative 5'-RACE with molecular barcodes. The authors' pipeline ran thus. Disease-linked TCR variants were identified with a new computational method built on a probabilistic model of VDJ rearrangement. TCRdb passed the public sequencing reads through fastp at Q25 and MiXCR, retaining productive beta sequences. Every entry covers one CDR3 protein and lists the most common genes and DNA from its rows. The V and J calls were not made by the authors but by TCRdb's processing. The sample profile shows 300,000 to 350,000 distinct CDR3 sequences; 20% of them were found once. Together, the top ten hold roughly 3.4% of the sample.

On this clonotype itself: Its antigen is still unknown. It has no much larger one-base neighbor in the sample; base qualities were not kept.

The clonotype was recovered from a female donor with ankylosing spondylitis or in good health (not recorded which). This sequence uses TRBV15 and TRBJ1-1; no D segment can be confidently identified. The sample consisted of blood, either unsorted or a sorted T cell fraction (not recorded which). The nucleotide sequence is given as TGTGCCACCAGCAGAGGAGGTGGCCAAACGAGCACTGAAGCTTTCTTT. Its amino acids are CATSRGGGQTSTEAFF. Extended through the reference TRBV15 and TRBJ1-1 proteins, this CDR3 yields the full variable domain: DAMVIQNPRYQVTQFGKPVTLSCSQTLNHNVMYWYQQKSSQAPKLLFHYYDKDFNNEADTPDNFQSRRPNTSFCFLDIRSPGLGDTAMYLCATSRGGGQTSTEAFFGQGTRLTVV.